This T cell receptor (beta chain) came from a study of blood T cell repertoires in COVID-19. Whole-study context: Whether acute or convalescent, the COVID-19 samples came from the United States, Italy and Spain.

As originally analysed: Estimation of nucleated cell counts was performed using reference gene primer amplification. Some clones are missing from TCRdb's copy, which holds only in-frame ones; the method was immunoSEQ multiplex PCR. D and trimming come from the DNA, and the V and J calls and clone size come from that table. The sample includes just over 70,000 clones, 80% seen only once; the top ten take 15% to 20%. Germline CDR1 SGHNT, CDR2 YYREEE (reference sequence). V shed 2 bases, J shed 0 bases, and the junction held 2 bases outside the gene matches. The CDR3 runs 15 residues. What was sequenced was peripheral blood. This TCR was sampled from a man between 65 and 85 years old who had recovered from COVID-19. The V call is TRBV5-4, the J call TRBJ2-1; 7 bases are shared with TRBD2. Here the CDR3 DNA reads TGTGCCAGCAGCTTCGGGGGGAGCTCCTACAATGAGCAGTTCTTC. Protein: CASSFGGSSYNEQFF.